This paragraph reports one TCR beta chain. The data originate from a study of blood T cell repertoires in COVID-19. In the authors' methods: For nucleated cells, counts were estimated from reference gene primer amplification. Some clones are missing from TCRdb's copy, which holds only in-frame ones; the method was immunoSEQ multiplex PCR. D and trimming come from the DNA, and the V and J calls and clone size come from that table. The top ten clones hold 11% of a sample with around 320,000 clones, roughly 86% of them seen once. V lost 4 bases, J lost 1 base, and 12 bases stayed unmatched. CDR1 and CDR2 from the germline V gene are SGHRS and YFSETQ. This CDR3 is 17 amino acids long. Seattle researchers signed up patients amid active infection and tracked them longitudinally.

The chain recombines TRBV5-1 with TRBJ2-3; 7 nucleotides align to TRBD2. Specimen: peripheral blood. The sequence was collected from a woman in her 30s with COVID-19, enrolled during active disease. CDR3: CASSRPPASGRTDTQYF. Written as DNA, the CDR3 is TGCGCCAGCAGCCGCCCCCCCGCTAGCGGACGCACAGATACGCAGTATTTT. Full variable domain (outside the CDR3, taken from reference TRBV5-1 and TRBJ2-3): KAGVTQTPRYLIKTRGQQVTLSCSPISGHRSVSWYQQTPGQGLQFLFEYFSETQRNKGNFPGRFSGRQFSNSRSEMNVSTLELGDSALYLCASSRPPASGRTDTQYFGPGTRLTVL.